This T cell receptor beta chain was obtained from a study of blood T cell repertoires in COVID-19. V dropped 2 bases and J dropped 2 bases, with 8 bases sitting between them. CDR1 MNHEY and CDR2 SVGEGT come from the germline V gene. The CDR3 sequence is 14 residues long. Sequencing used immunoSEQ multiplex PCR; TCRdb keeps in-frame clones, though not all of them. The table shows 150,000 to 200,000 clones, with around 87% occurring only once. The TCR originated in a woman aged 18-30 years who had recovered from COVID-19. This chain uses TRBV6-2 or TRBV6-3 with TRBJ2-3, with a tentative D call TRBD1 (5 bases). The sequencing input was peripheral blood. The CDR3 DNA is TGTGCCAGCAGTTACATAGGGGACACAGATACGCAGTATTTT. Amino acids: CASSYIGDTDTQYF.